These 22 T cell receptor beta chains originate from one sample sequenced in a study of blood T cell repertoires in COVID-19. Sequencing was performed with immunoSEQ multiplex PCR; in TCRdb, only in-frame clones are kept and a portion is missing. The repertoire holds some 250,000 clones, roughly 86% seen once, with roughly an eighth in the top ten. Source material: peripheral blood. All receptors derive from a man older than 75 with acute or convalescent COVID-19.

The CDR3, as DNA: TGTGCCAGCAGCACCCAGGACAGGAGCTCCTACGAGCAGTACTTC. Amino acids: CASSTQDRSSYEQYF. The chain carries TRBV5-4 and TRBJ2-7, with 7 nucleotides matching TRBD1. Germline V CDR1 and CDR2: SGHNT, YYREEE (reference sequence). The CDR3 has 15 residues. Germline trimming cut 4 bases from V and 0 bases from J; bases unmatched to any gene: 7.

This clone was seen a few times. The chain carries TRBV2 and TRBJ1-5, with D possibly TRBD1 on 6 matching bases. From germline, CDR1 is SNHLY and CDR2 FYNNEI. The CDR3 spans 15 residues. Trimming removed 2 bases from V and 5 bases from J, with 13 bases in between. The chain's CDR3 is CASSEYMGGHQPQHF. The CDR3 DNA reads as TGTGCCAGCAGTGAATATATGGGGGGGCATCAGCCCCAGCATTTT.

This rearrangement joins TRBV2 to TRBJ1-4, with TRBD1 identical over 9 bases. The junction had 6 bases not matched to a gene; V was cut back by 6 bases and J by 7 bases. From germline, CDR1 is SNHLY and CDR2 FYNNEI. This CDR3 contains 14 residues. The DNA for the CDR3 is TGTGCCAGCAGGGGGACAGGGTTGTCTGAAAAACTGTTTTTT. Its protein product is CASRGTGLSEKLFF.

The count of this clone is one. The chain recombines TRBV2 with TRBJ1-1; D unresolved. The CDR3 spans 14 residues. Germline V gene data show CDR1 as SNHLY and CDR2 as FYNNEI. The V end was cut by 5 bases, the J end by 1 base, with 11 bases between. CDR3 coding DNA: TGTGCCAGCAGTTTGCAGGATGCGAACACTGAAGCTTTCTTT. As protein: CASSLQDANTEAFF.

The gene calls are TRBV11-3 and TRBJ2-5; 11 positions match TRBD2. This CDR3 contains 16 residues. The V gene's germline CDR1 is SGHNT and CDR2 YENEEA. After removal of 1 base from V and 3 bases from J, the junction contained 4 bases not matched to a gene. The CDR3 nucleotides are TGTGCCAGCAGCTTAGGGACTAGCGGGCTCGAAGAGACCCAGTACTTC. Translating it yields CASSLGTSGLEETQYF. The full variable domain, rest sourced from reference TRBV11-3 and TRBJ2-5, is EAGVVQSPRYKIIEKKQPVAFWCNPISGHNTLYWYLQNLGQGPELLIRYENEEAVDDSQLPKDRFSAERLKGVDSTLKIQPAELGDSAVYLCASSLGTSGLEETQYFGPGTRLLVL.

This clone was detected a few times. V gene TRBV4-3 combines with J gene TRBJ1-1, with a possible D match to TRBD1 (6 bases). Between the trimmed V and J ends, which lost 0 bases and 2 bases, there was a span of 13 bases. The CDR3 runs to 16 residues. CDR1 is LGHNA, CDR2 YSLEER, per germline. CDR3 residues: CASSQEEGVFNTEAFF. The CDR3 nucleotides read TGCGCCAGCAGCCAAGAAGAGGGGGTTTTCAACACTGAAGCTTTCTTT.

The chain joins TRBV18 to TRBJ1-5; the D gene is possibly TRBD1 (5 bases). Germline V gene sequence: CDR1 KGHSH, CDR2 LQKENI. Trimming took off 1 base at V and 1 base at J, with 11 bases between the two ends. The CDR3 is made up of 16 amino acids. CDR3 amino acids: CASSPQLGGSNQPQHF. The CDR3 DNA follows: TGTGCCAGCTCACCACAGTTGGGGGGGAGCAATCAGCCCCAGCATTTT. The full variable domain, its missing parts supplied by reference TRBV18 and TRBJ1-5, is NAGVMQNPRHLVRRRGQEARLRCSPMKGHSHVYWYRQLPEEGLKFMVYLQKENIIDESGMPKERFSAEFPKEGPSILRIQQVVRGDSAAYFCASSPQLGGSNQPQHFGDGTRLSIL.

The rearrangement joins TRBV6-5 to TRBJ1-5, with D unclear. V lost 6 bases to trimming and J lost 11 bases, with 14 bases between them. CDR1 and CDR2 from the germline V gene are MNHEY and SVGAGI. The CDR3 length is 12 residues. The CDR3 nucleotides are TGTGCCAGCAGCCCATTCCTAGGTGCCCAGCATTTT. The encoded protein is CASSPFLGAQHF.

The rearrangement links TRBV6-1 to TRBJ2-7; a possible D gene is TRBD2 (5 bases). CDR1 and CDR2 (germline): MNHNS, SASEGT. This CDR3 has 14 amino acids. V shed 3 bases and J shed 2 bases, with 11 bases lying between them. The CDR3 here is CASSEAGVAYEQYF. The CDR3 DNA follows: TGTGCCAGCAGTGAGGCGGGTGTAGCCTACGAGCAGTACTTC.

The gene calls are TRBV19 and TRBJ1-2; possibly TRBD1 for D (5 bases). Germline CDR1 and CDR2: LNHDA and SQIVND (reference sequence). The length of the CDR3 is 12 residues. Trimming shortened V by 10 bases and J by 2 bases, and 11 bases separated the two germline ends. In nucleotides, the CDR3 is TGTGCCACCAGACAGTACAACTATGGCTACACCTTC. This translates into CATRQYNYGYTF.

This clone was counted a single time. The chain has TRBV28 and TRBJ2-5; 12 bases agree with TRBD2. Germline lookup yields CDR1 MDHEN and CDR2 SYDVKM. V dropped 7 bases and J dropped 4; count of bases not matched to a gene: 22. The CDR3 sequence is 20 residues long. The CDR3 DNA is TGTGCCAGCAAACCCTTGGGCAGGGAGCTGACTAGCGGGAGTTCAGAGACCCAGTACTTC. Translation: CASKPLGRELTSGSSETQYF.

The V call is TRBV9, the J call TRBJ1-3; 7 nucleotides align to TRBD1. The CDR3 is 16 residues long. V lost 2 bases and J lost 2; bases outside the gene matches: 7. Germline lookup yields CDR1 SGDLS and CDR2 YYNGEE. CDR3 sequence (DNA): TGTGCCAGCAGCGTCGCGACAGGGCTGGCTGGAAACACCATATATTTT. Encoded protein: CASSVATGLAGNTIYF.

The gene calls are TRBV28 and TRBJ1-5; a possible D gene is TRBD1 (6 bases). The CDR3 consists of 12 residues. Germline V gene data show CDR1 as MDHEN and CDR2 as SYDVKM. V lost 2 bases and J lost 9, with 8 bases in between. The CDR3 DNA is TGTGCCAGCAGTTTACAGGGGCGGCCCCAGCATTTT. It yields the protein CASSLQGRPQHF.

The chain uses TRBV18 and TRBJ2-7; unclear D gene. The V gene's germline CDR1 is KGHSH and CDR2 LQKENI. V dropped 3 bases and J dropped 0 bases, with 18 bases sitting between them. CDR3 length equals 17 residues. This CDR3 is CASSPTGGAPFSYEQYF. The CDR3 nucleotides read TGTGCCAGCTCACCGACCGGCGGAGCCCCCTTCTCCTACGAGCAGTACTTC.

Only a few counts were recorded for this clone. The gene calls are TRBV20-1 and TRBJ1-3; TRBD1 matches 7 bases. V shed 3 bases and J 8 bases; nucleotides not matched to a gene: 16. This CDR3 contains 16 residues. The germline V gene has CDR1 DFQATT and CDR2 SNEGSKA (reference sequence). The CDR3 loop reads CSASIGGQRSMDTIYF. The DNA for the CDR3 is TGCAGTGCTAGTATAGGGGGCCAACGAAGCATGGACACCATATATTTT.

The gene calls are TRBV2 and TRBJ1-5; 9 nucleotides agree with TRBD1. Germline lookup yields CDR1 SNHLY and CDR2 FYNNEI. The CDR3 is 15 amino acids. With 6 bases clipped from V and 5 bases from J, the junction kept 8 bases outside the gene matches. The CDR3 DNA sequence: TGTGCCAGCAGCGCAGGGACAGGGTCTTATCAGCCCCAGCATTTT. It encodes CASSAGTGSYQPQHF. Based on the CDR3 plus reference TRBV2 and TRBJ1-5, the full variable domain is EPEVTQTPSHQVTQMGQEVILRCVPISNHLYFYWYRQILGQKVEFLVSFYNNEISEKSEIFDDQFSVERPDGSNFTLKIRSTKLEDSAMYFCASSAGTGSYQPQHFGDGTRLSIL.

The chain couples TRBV9 to TRBJ1-1; D is possibly TRBD1 (5 bases). The CDR3 spans 14 residues. Per germline, CDR1 SGDLS and CDR2 YYNGEE. Trimming removed 2 bases from V and 4 bases from J, with 12 bases in between. CDR3 sequence reads: CASSVLGGSTEAFF. The CDR3 nucleotides are TGTGCCAGCAGCGTTTTGGGGGGGAGCACTGAAGCTTTCTTT.

This rearrangement joins TRBV19 to TRBJ1-1; no definite D call. Germline V gives CDR1 LNHDA, CDR2 SQIVND (reference sequence). V was clipped by 6 bases and J by 2 bases, with 13 bases between them. This CDR3 has 14 residues. The CDR3 loop reads CASRLTLLNTEAFF. DNA for the CDR3: TGTGCCAGTAGGTTGACATTATTAAACACTGAAGCTTTCTTT.

The rearrangement uses TRBV9 and TRBJ2-3; 9 nucleotides match TRBD2. This CDR3 region has 15 residues. In germline, CDR1 is SGDLS, CDR2 YYNGEE. After removal of 3 bases from V and 1 base from J, the junction contained 3 bases not matched to a gene. CDR3 sequence reads: CASSGASGGTDTQYF. CDR3 in DNA: TGTGCCAGCAGCGGTGCTAGCGGGGGCACAGATACGCAGTATTTT. Full variable domain (missing parts from reference TRBV9 and TRBJ2-3): DSGVTQTPKHLITATGQRVTLRCSPRSGDLSVYWYQQSLDQGLQFLIQYYNGEERAKGNILERFSAQQFPDLHSELNLSSLELGDSALYFCASSGASGGTDTQYFGPGTRLTVL.

The chain recombines TRBV18 with TRBJ2-3, with a weak D call TRBD2 (6 bases). V lost 3 bases and J lost 3, with 13 bases in between. CDR1 and CDR2 from the germline V gene are KGHSH and LQKENI. The CDR3 consists of 15 residues. CDR3 in DNA: TGTGCCAGCTCACCCCGGGACTCGATTACAGATACGCAGTATTTT. It yields the protein CASSPRDSITDTQYF.

This rearrangement joins TRBV7-9 to TRBJ2-1; 9 bases line up with TRBD2. CDR1 is SEHNR, CDR2 FQNEAQ, per germline (reference sequence). Losses at the gene ends were 5 bases for V and 5 bases for J; bases not matched to a gene: 7. This CDR3 is 15 amino acids long. The CDR3, as DNA: TGTGCCAGCAGCGCGCCTAGCGGGACCCACAATGAGCAGTTCTTC. Translating gives CASSAPSGTHNEQFF.

A single count supports this clone. The rearrangement uses TRBV7-2 and TRBJ1-6; a possible D gene is TRBD1 (5 bases). V lost 5 bases and J lost 10, with 15 bases in between. The CDR3 loop spans 14 amino acids. CDR1 and CDR2 (germline): SGHTA, FQGNSA. CDR3 in amino acids: CASSINRIGSPLHF. The CDR3 nucleotides read TGTGCCAGCAGCATTAACAGGATCGGATCACCCCTCCACTTT.